These 2 T cell receptor beta chains were sequenced from one sample in a study of blood T cell repertoires in COVID-19. Libraries were prepared by immunoSEQ multiplex PCR; TCRdb keeps only in-frame clonotypes and omits some of them. Of roughly 70,000 clones detected, approximately 80% appear once; the ten largest clones hold around 5%. Sequences were obtained from peripheral blood. The source of these receptors is a woman over 75 with active or convalescent COVID-19.

The CDR3, as DNA: TGTGCCAGCATTGCAGGGTCTTTCACTGAAGCTTTCTTT. Protein sequence: CASIAGSFTEAFF. This sequence joins TRBV4-2 and TRBJ1-1; possible D gene TRBD1, 5 bases. This CDR3 contains 13 residues. Trimming took off 7 bases at V and 4 bases at J, with 13 bases between the two ends. The germline CDR1 and CDR2 sequences are LGHNA and YNFKEQ.

V and J are TRBV28 and TRBJ1-2, with TRBD1 as a possible D gene (6 bases). Per the germline V gene, CDR1 is MDHEN and CDR2 is SYDVKM. The CDR3 runs 17 residues. The germline V and J ends were trimmed by 5 bases and 2 bases, with 21 bases remaining between them. The CDR3 loop reads CASSPWDTGMENYGYTF. In DNA, the CDR3 is TGTGCCAGCAGTCCCTGGGACACCGGGATGGAAAACTATGGCTACACCTTC.